A selection of T cell receptor beta chains follows, all from one sample in a study of vaccination effects on CD4 cells after COVID-19. The data were produced by immunoSEQ multiplex PCR, yet TCRdb's version contains in-frame clones alone and is incomplete. Of 70,000 or so clones listed, under 85% are singletons. The antigens of these receptors remain unknown. The sample here was CD4+ T cells from PBMCs cultured with HIV peptides, taken before COVID-19 vaccination. Source of these receptors: a human donor who had a prior SARS-CoV-2 infection. Each CDR3 is given with its conserved first and last residue. Each record gives: clone size, J gene, D gene, V gene, CDR3 protein, CDR3 DNA. D genes are given only for firm matches. The size of a clone is reported for some rows only, either as once, few or many, or as a class for expanded clones.

size: NA
J: TRBJ1-2
D: NA
V: TRBV5-5
CDR3: CASSLGPGRESGYTF
DNA: TGTGCCAGCAGCTTGGGCCCGGGGAGAGAATCCGGCTACACCTTC

size: NA
J: TRBJ2-7
D: NA
V: TRBV18
CDR3: CASSAQRGDLSYEQYF
DNA: TGTGCCAGCTCCGCCCAACGAGGGGACCTTTCCTACGAGCAGTACTTC

size: NA
J: TRBJ1-2
D: TRBD1
V: TRBV20-1
CDR3: CSGDREYGYTF
DNA: TGCAGTGGGGACAGGGAGTATGGCTACACCTTC

size: NA
J: TRBJ2-7
D: TRBD1
V: TRBV19
CDR3: CATGTGTGGYEQYF
DNA: TGTGCCACCGGAACCGGGACAGGGGGCTACGAGCAGTACTTC

size: few
J: TRBJ2-7
D: TRBD2
V: TRBV11-3
CDR3: CASSPGGSYEQYF
DNA: TGTGCCAGCAGCCCGGGGGGGTCCTACGAGCAGTACTTC

size: NA
J: TRBJ1-2
D: NA
V: TRBV9
CDR3: CASGGRGTDVYGYTF
DNA: TGTGCCAGCGGGGGACGAGGGACGGATGTATACGGCTACACCTTC

size: NA
J: TRBJ1-2
D: NA
V: TRBV5-4
CDR3: CASSPPRGANYGYTF
DNA: TGTGCCAGCAGCCCCCCTAGGGGAGCTAACTATGGCTACACCTTC

size: few
J: TRBJ1-2
D: NA
V: TRBV5-1
CDR3: CASSSGGIPGNGYTF
DNA: TGCGCCAGCAGCTCCGGAGGTATACCAGGGAATGGCTACACCTTC

size: once
J: TRBJ2-3
D: TRBD2
V: TRBV5-1
CDR3: CASSTGSGGGTDTQYF
DNA: TGCGCCAGCAGCACCGGTAGCGGGGGGGGTACAGATACGCAGTATTTT

size: NA
J: TRBJ2-2
D: TRBD2
V: TRBV5-1
CDR3: CASSFAGGGSGELFF
DNA: TGCGCCAGCAGCTTCGCGGGGGGGGGCTCCGGGGAGCTGTTTTTT

size: NA
J: TRBJ2-5
D: TRBD2
V: TRBV2
CDR3: CASSEVASGERAQYF
DNA: TGTGCCAGCAGTGAAGTCGCTAGCGGGGAACGGGCCCAGTACTTC

size: NA
J: TRBJ2-3
D: NA
V: TRBV19
CDR3: CASSVPLGWATDTQYF
DNA: TGTGCCAGTAGTGTTCCCCTGGGCTGGGCCACAGATACGCAGTATTTT

size: once
J: TRBJ2-4
D: NA
V: TRBV5-6
CDR3: CASTTLRGYNIQYF
DNA: TGTGCCAGCACCACCCTCAGGGGTTACAACATTCAGTACTTC

size: NA
J: TRBJ2-3
D: NA
V: TRBV20-1
CDR3: CSAPSLHTQYF
DNA: TGCAGTGCTCCTTCGCTTCATACGCAGTATTTT

size: NA
J: TRBJ1-4
D: NA
V: TRBV4-1
CDR3: CASSQLGEKLFF
DNA: TGCGCCAGCAGCCAATTAGGGGAAAAACTGTTTTTT

size: once
J: TRBJ2-1
D: NA
V: TRBV5-1
CDR3: CASKPSGNEQFF
DNA: TGCGCCAGCAAACCCTCAGGGAATGAGCAGTTCTTC

size: few
J: TRBJ1-2
D: NA
V: TRBV19
CDR3: CASSIRVNYGYTF
DNA: TGTGCCAGTAGTATACGTGTAAACTATGGCTACACCTTC

size: once
J: TRBJ2-3
D: NA
V: TRBV29-1
CDR3: CSVAEGFADTQYF
DNA: TGCAGCGTAGCGGAGGGTTTCGCAGATACGCAGTATTTT

size: NA
J: TRBJ2-1
D: NA
V: TRBV24-1
CDR3: CATSDTGAYNEQFF
DNA: TGTGCCACCAGTGACACCGGGGCCTACAATGAGCAGTTCTTC

size: few
J: TRBJ1-1
D: TRBD1
V: TRBV7-9
CDR3: CASSFPLAGGLGNTEAFF
DNA: TGTGCCAGCAGCTTCCCCCTGGCAGGGGGGTTGGGGAACACTGAAGCTTTCTTT

size: NA
J: TRBJ2-7
D: TRBD1
V: TRBV3-1/TRBV3-2
CDR3: CASSQARLRTGGYEQYF
DNA: TGTGCCAGCAGCCAAGCCAGACTAAGGACAGGGGGATACGAGCAGTACTTC

size: NA
J: TRBJ1-5
D: NA
V: TRBV6-6
CDR3: CASSSQTTRDNQPQHF
DNA: TGTGCCAGCAGTTCCCAAACCACTAGAGACAATCAGCCCCAGCATTTT

size: once
J: TRBJ1-5
D: TRBD1
V: TRBV6-8
CDR3: CASRADRQGVQPQHF
DNA: TGTGCCAGCAGGGCAGACCGACAGGGTGTTCAGCCCCAGCATTTT

size: NA
J: TRBJ2-1
D: TRBD2
V: TRBV6-1
CDR3: CASSEGLADYNEQFF
DNA: TGTGCCAGCAGTGAAGGACTAGCGGACTACAATGAGCAGTTCTTC

size: few
J: TRBJ2-1
D: NA
V: TRBV3-1/TRBV3-2
CDR3: CASSQNFSHNEQFF
DNA: TGTGCCAGCAGCCAAAATTTTTCACACAATGAGCAGTTCTTC

size: NA
J: TRBJ2-5
D: TRBD2
V: TRBV3-1/TRBV3-2
CDR3: CASSQDWSAGGSKTQYF
DNA: TGTGCCAGCAGCCAAGATTGGTCAGCGGGGGGATCGAAGACCCAGTACTTC

size: NA
J: TRBJ1-1
D: NA
V: TRBV6-1
CDR3: CASSEVQNTEAFF
DNA: TGTGCCAGCAGTGAAGTGCAGAACACTGAAGCTTTCTTT

size: once
J: TRBJ2-7
D: NA
V: TRBV11-2
CDR3: CASSWNYEQYF
DNA: TGTGCCAGCAGCTGGAACTACGAGCAGTACTTC

size: NA
J: TRBJ2-5
D: TRBD2
V: TRBV4-2
CDR3: CASSQALAGGQETQYF
DNA: TGTGCCAGCAGCCAAGCCCTAGCGGGGGGTCAAGAGACCCAGTACTTC

size: NA
J: TRBJ2-5
D: NA
V: TRBV29-1
CDR3: CSVDQFGARETQYF
DNA: TGCAGCGTTGATCAGTTCGGGGCGAGAGAGACCCAGTACTTC

size: NA
J: TRBJ2-1
D: NA
V: TRBV10-3
CDR3: CAISETANSYNEQFF
DNA: TGTGCCATCAGTGAAACAGCTAACTCCTACAATGAGCAGTTCTTC

size: NA
J: TRBJ2-2
D: NA
V: TRBV28
CDR3: CVTNNGGELFF
DNA: TGTGTTACAAACAACGGCGGGGAGCTGTTTTTT

size: NA
J: TRBJ2-1
D: NA
V: TRBV9
CDR3: CASSVLGSYNEQFF
DNA: TGTGCCAGCAGCGTGTTGGGCAGCTACAATGAGCAGTTCTTC

size: NA
J: TRBJ2-1
D: NA
V: TRBV7-6
CDR3: CASSLIQKRGGEQFF
DNA: TGTGCCAGCAGCTTAATCCAAAAGCGAGGAGGTGAGCAGTTCTTC

size: NA
J: TRBJ1-4
D: TRBD1
V: TRBV5-1
CDR3: CASKPTGANEKLFF
DNA: TGCGCCAGCAAACCCACAGGGGCTAATGAAAAACTGTTTTTT

size: once
J: TRBJ2-7
D: NA
V: TRBV10-3
CDR3: CAISVSSYEQYF
DNA: TGTGCCATCAGTGTCAGCTCCTACGAGCAGTACTTC

size: NA
J: TRBJ2-1
D: NA
V: TRBV9
CDR3: CASSVVGSRGEQFF
DNA: TGTGCCAGCAGCGTAGTAGGTAGCAGGGGTGAGCAGTTCTTC

size: NA
J: TRBJ2-2
D: NA
V: TRBV6-5
CDR3: CASQYWTKRPGELFF
DNA: TGTGCCAGCCAATATTGGACTAAACGCCCCGGGGAGCTGTTTTTT

size: NA
J: TRBJ1-1
D: NA
V: TRBV6-2/TRBV6-3
CDR3: CASSSLGGPEAFF
DNA: TGTGCCAGCAGTTCGTTGGGGGGCCCTGAAGCTTTCTTT